This passage covers 24 T cell receptor beta chains from one sample sequenced in a study of blood T cell repertoires in COVID-19. Clones were read by immunoSEQ multiplex PCR, and TCRdb kept only the in-frame ones, dropping some. Here the sample spans about 68,000 clones, 80% being singletons. The source material was peripheral blood. These TCRs come from a human donor in a cohort sampled during active COVID-19.

The chain uses TRBV7-8 and TRBJ2-2; D perhaps matches TRBD2 (5 bases). Germline values: CDR1 SGHVS, CDR2 FQNEAQ. The CDR3 is 15 amino acids. V dropped 5 bases and J dropped 2 bases, with 12 bases sitting between them. The CDR3 spells CASSRGSGNTGELFF. Here the CDR3 DNA reads TGTGCCAGCAGCCGAGGGAGCGGTAACACCGGGGAGCTGTTTTTT.

The sample holds one count of this clone. The J gene is TRBJ2-3, the V gene TRBV27, with D possibly being TRBD2 (5 bases). The CDR3 has 18 residues. Between the trimmed V and J ends, which lost 2 bases and 1 base, there was a span of 19 bases. Germline lookup yields CDR1 MNHEY and CDR2 SMNVEV (reference sequence). The chain's CDR3 is CASSLTRPRGFGTDTQYF. The CDR3 coding sequence is TGTGCCAGCAGTTTAACGCGCCCGCGAGGGTTCGGCACAGATACGCAGTATTTT.

This sequence joins TRBV3-1 (or the pseudogene TRBV3-2) and TRBJ2-5, with 9 bases fitting TRBD2. Germline lookup yields CDR1 LGHDT and CDR2 YNNKEL (reference sequence). V shed 0 bases and J 4 bases; nucleotides not matched to a gene: 6. The CDR3 loop spans 16 amino acids. CDR3 bases: TGTGCCAGCAGCCAAGACTGGCGCGGGAGGGGAGAGACCCAGTACTTC. This encodes CASSQDWRGRGETQYF.

V and J are TRBV7-6 and TRBJ2-5, with 11 bases lining up with TRBD2. In germline, CDR1 is SGHVS, CDR2 FNYEAQ. The CDR3 loop spans 15 amino acids. With 4 bases clipped from V and 4 bases from J, the junction kept 5 bases outside the gene matches. CDR3 coding DNA: TGTGCCAGCAGCTCCGGGACTAGCGGTCTAGAGACCCAGTACTTC. Its protein product is CASSSGTSGLETQYF.

CDR3 nucleotide sequence: TGTGCCAGCAGCCTAGCCGGGAATACGCAGTATTTT. This sequence encodes CASSLAGNTQYF. The V and J genes are TRBV14 and TRBJ2-3; D perhaps matches TRBD2 (5 bases). Deletions cut 4 bases from V and 7 bases from J, with 9 bases between. The CDR3 loop spans 12 amino acids. CDR1 is SGHDN and CDR2 is FVKESK in the germline V gene.

The rearrangement links TRBV7-9 to TRBJ2-3; TRBD2 matches 13 bases. This CDR3 region has 14 residues. The V and J ends lost 8 bases and 4 bases, in that order; junction bases with no gene match: 3. Germline values: CDR1 SEHNR, CDR2 FQNEAQ (reference sequence). The CDR3, as DNA: TGTGCCAGCGAACTAGCGGGGGGGCCAGATACGCAGTATTTT. This sequence encodes CASELAGGPDTQYF.

The CDR3 region is CASSLPSYEQYF. DNA for the CDR3: TGTGCCAGCAGCTTACCTAGCTACGAGCAGTACTTC. The chain employs TRBV7-2 and TRBJ2-7; no clear D. Germline-derived CDR1 and CDR2 are SGHTA and FQGNSA. The CDR3 is made up of 12 amino acids. Trimming took 2 bases from V and 3 from J, leaving 5 bases between them.

The rearrangement joins TRBV9 to TRBJ2-2; 11 positions agree with TRBD2. CDR1 and CDR2 from the germline V gene are SGDLS and YYNGEE. The CDR3 is 16 residues long. Trimming took 4 bases from V and 4 from J; bases not matched to a gene: 6. As DNA, the CDR3 is TGTGCCAGCAGCATTAGCGGGGGGGCGGGCACCGGGGAGCTGTTTTTT. It yields the protein CASSISGGAGTGELFF.

This chain links TRBV11-3 with TRBJ2-5; D not certain. Trimming removed 5 bases from V and 2 bases from J, with 3 bases in between. From germline, CDR1 is SGHNT and CDR2 YENEEA. The CDR3 runs 11 residues. This chain's CDR3 is CASSQQETQYF. CDR3 in DNA: TGTGCCAGCAGCCAACAAGAGACCCAGTACTTC.

This clone counts as medium-sized. The chain recombines TRBV7-8 with TRBJ2-2; a possible D gene is TRBD1 (5 bases). Germline V gene data show CDR1 as SGHVS and CDR2 as FQNEAQ. This CDR3 comprises 14 residues. V was shortened by 5 bases and J by 5 bases, with 12 bases between the two germline ends. This chain's CDR3 is CASSPWGPTGELFF. The CDR3 DNA reads TGTGCCAGCAGCCCGTGGGGCCCGACCGGGGAGCTGTTTTTT.

The chain is built from TRBV5-1 and TRBJ1-4, with 7 nucleotides matching TRBD1. Germline assignment: CDR1 SGHRS and CDR2 YFSETQ. The CDR3 is 14 amino acids. V gave up 4 bases and J gave up 12 bases; unmatched junction bases: 12. The DNA for the CDR3 is TGCGCCAGCAGCAGGGGGACAGTAAATGATCAACTGTTTTTT. As protein: CASSRGTVNDQLFF.

The chain carries TRBV11-2 and TRBJ2-7, with TRBD2 matching 7 bases. CDR1 and CDR2 from the germline V gene are SGHAT and FQNNGV. The CDR3 is 13 residues long. The trim removed 4 bases at V and 4 bases at J, leaving 4 bases unmatched. The CDR3 reads CASSSSGIYEQYV. In DNA, the CDR3 is TGTGCCAGCAGCTCAAGCGGGATTTACGAGCAGTACGTC.

This chain links TRBV5-4 with TRBJ1-1; D not resolved. V was trimmed by 4 bases and J by 4 bases, leaving 14 bases between them. The germline V gene encodes CDR1 SGHNT and CDR2 YYREEE (reference sequence). CDR3 length: 14 amino acids. Here the CDR3 DNA reads TGTGCCAGCAGCGCAGGCGGGTCGGGCACTGAAGCTTTCTTT. It yields the protein CASSAGGSGTEAFF.

V and J are TRBV10-3 and TRBJ1-5, with 10 positions matching TRBD1. In germline, CDR1 is ENHRY, CDR2 SYGVKD. This CDR3 comprises 15 residues. Trimming cost V 8 bases and J 2 bases; bases outside gene matches: 6. The CDR3 reads CAIGRQGAGNQPQHF. CDR3 coding DNA: TGTGCCATCGGACGACAGGGGGCCGGCAATCAGCCCCAGCATTTT.

J is TRBJ2-7 and V is TRBV21-1; the D call in the table, TRBD2, was not verified against the DNA. TRBV21-1 is recorded as a pseudogene. This CDR3 contains 14 residues. The CDR3 coding sequence is TGTGCCAGCAGCAAGCACCGGGAGGGCCAGGTGCAGTACGTC. It encodes CASSKHREGQVQYV.

The chain joins TRBV3-1 (or the pseudogene TRBV3-2) to TRBJ2-7; D not certain. Between the trimmed V and J ends, which lost 4 bases and 3 bases, there was a span of 10 bases. The CDR3 consists of 13 residues. Per germline, CDR1 LGHDT and CDR2 YNNKEL (reference sequence). CDR3 region: CASSLRLGYEQYF. CDR3 coding DNA: TGTGCCAGCAGCCTCCGACTGGGCTACGAGCAGTACTTC.

This chain connects TRBV7-9 to TRBJ1-1, with D uncertain. This CDR3 spans 13 amino acids. Trimming cost V 1 base and J 0 bases, with 3 bases left between them. Germline CDR1 SEHNR, CDR2 FQNEAQ (reference sequence). The CDR3 sequence: CASSLELNTEAFF. The CDR3 nucleotides are TGTGCCAGCAGCTTAGAGCTGAACACTGAAGCTTTCTTT.

The CDR3 spells CASEAQYSNQPQHF. CDR3 sequence (DNA): TGTGCCAGCGAAGCCCAATATAGCAATCAGCCCCAGCATTTT. The V gene is TRBV6-5, the J gene TRBJ1-5; D is ambiguous. Deletions cut 8 bases from V and 0 bases from J, with 11 bases between. Germline-derived CDR1 and CDR2 are MNHEY and SVGAGI. This CDR3 region has 14 residues.

In this sample, this clone turned up a few times. This sequence joins TRBV5-1 and TRBJ2-1; 11 bases map to TRBD1. Per the germline V gene, CDR1 is SGHRS and CDR2 is YFSETQ. The V and J ends lost 6 bases and 6 bases, in that order; junction bases with no gene match: 8. The CDR3 totals 15 residues. The CDR3 sequence: CASTSGTGGANEQFF. In DNA, the CDR3 is TGCGCCAGCACCTCCGGGACAGGGGGTGCCAATGAGCAGTTCTTC.

This rearrangement joins TRBV15 to TRBJ2-3; 10 bases are shared with TRBD2. V dropped 3 bases and J dropped 3; count of bases not matched to a gene: 0. Per germline, CDR1 LNHNV and CDR2 YYDKDF (reference sequence). The CDR3 totals 14 residues. The CDR3 here is CATSRGLATDTQYF. The DNA for the CDR3 is TGTGCCACCAGCAGGGGACTAGCGACAGATACGCAGTATTTT.

The genes are TRBV9 and TRBJ2-7; D gene ambiguous. The germline V gene has CDR1 SGDLS and CDR2 YYNGEE. V lost 0 bases and J lost 0, with 7 bases in between. This CDR3 contains 14 residues. The CDR3 DNA reads as TGTGCCAGCAGCGTAGATTGGAGCTCCTACGAGCAGTACTTC. Its protein product is CASSVDWSSYEQYF.

This chain connects TRBV14 to TRBJ2-5, with D uncertain. Trimming removed 1 base from V and 8 bases from J, with 5 bases in between. Germline CDR1 reads SGHDN; CDR2 reads FVKESK. This CDR3 region has 11 residues. CDR3 loop: CASSQGPTQYF. The DNA of the CDR3 is TGTGCCAGCAGCCAAGGGCCTACCCAGTACTTC.

The V gene is TRBV6-2 or TRBV6-3, the J gene TRBJ2-7; the D gene is possibly TRBD2 (5 bases). Germline CDR1 and CDR2: MNHEY and SVGEGT. The CDR3 length is 17 residues. V lost 5 bases, J lost 0 bases, and 20 bases lay in between. As DNA, the CDR3 is TGTGCCAGCAGTGCCAATCTCCGGGGATCCGGCTCCTACGAGCAGTACTTC. Translating gives CASSANLRGSGSYEQYF.

The V gene is TRBV19, the J gene TRBJ1-6; 7 bases align to TRBD1. The CDR3 totals 15 residues. V trimming: 5 bases; J trimming: 2 bases; junction bases outside the gene matches: 3. Germline V gene sequence: CDR1 LNHDA, CDR2 SQIVND (reference sequence). The CDR3 nucleotides read TGTGCCAGTAGTGGCGGGACAGCCTATAATTCACCCCTCCACTTT. Translation: CASSGGTAYNSPLHF.